The rows below give T cell receptor beta chains drawn from one sample of a study of cytomegalovirus exposure and HLA in healthy donors. Repertoires were generated with immunoSEQ multiplex PCR, while TCRdb's copy carries only in-frame clones and drops some. The sample lists 120,000 or so clones, over 60% occurring once. Sequencing input: PBMCs. The origin of the receptors is a human donor in good health. CDR3s leave out the opening cysteine and the closing phenylalanine or tryptophan.

V gene: TRBV12-5; J gene: TRBJ1-6; CDR3 protein: ASGLEGQAVWALH
V gene: TRBV5-4; J gene: TRBJ2-7; CDR3 protein: ASSSGQGALTREQY
V gene: TRBV6-1; J gene: TRBJ1-4; CDR3 protein: ASRLGTGANEKLF
V gene: TRBV9; J gene: TRBJ1-2; CDR3 protein: ASSPPGLDSYA
V gene: TRBV29-1; J gene: TRBJ1-4; CDR3 protein: SVAAQQGYNEKLF
V gene: TRBV5-1; J gene: TRBJ1-1; CDR3 protein: ASSIRTGIGTEAF
V gene: TRBV27; J gene: TRBJ2-1; CDR3 protein: ASSPQPGNNEQF
V gene: TRBV27; J gene: TRBJ1-1; CDR3 protein: ASSADRVNTEAF
V gene: TRBV4-1; J gene: TRBJ2-1; CDR3 protein: ASSRSSAGGRSNEQF
V gene: TRBV30; J gene: TRBJ2-7; CDR3 protein: AWTVSGGYEQY
V gene: TRBV6-5; J gene: TRBJ1-1; CDR3 protein: ASSPPTGRNTEAF
V gene: TRBV20-1; J gene: TRBJ1-2; CDR3 protein: SRATNYGYT
V gene: TRBV5-1; J gene: TRBJ1-1; CDR3 protein: ASSRSLSGQGEDTEAF
V gene: TRBV11-1; J gene: TRBJ1-1; CDR3 protein: ASRRSGEAF
V gene: TRBV7-2; J gene: TRBJ2-3; CDR3 protein: ASRKGLSTDTQY
V gene: TRBV7-9; J gene: TRBJ2-7; CDR3 protein: AGGQGGTGAYEQY
V gene: TRBV5-3; J gene: TRBJ2-3; CDR3 protein: ARSLGIGELAGDTDTQY
V gene: TRBV9; J gene: TRBJ2-3; CDR3 protein: ASSIGTWGGSQY
V gene: TRBV6-5; J gene: TRBJ2-2; CDR3 protein: ASSYNAGGSTGELF
V gene: TRBV28; J gene: TRBJ1-3; CDR3 protein: ASSSGTHLLSSGNTIY
V gene: TRBV5-6; J gene: TRBJ2-2; CDR3 protein: ASSSLAGANTGELF
V gene: TRBV7-2; J gene: TRBJ2-6; CDR3 protein: ASSLGLSGANVLT
V gene: TRBV10-3; J gene: TRBJ1-5; CDR3 protein: AIRKGGDNQPQH
V gene: TRBV2; J gene: TRBJ2-5; CDR3 protein: ASSEEGGTLRQETQY
V gene: TRBV5-1; J gene: TRBJ1-1; CDR3 protein: ASSPGQNTEAF
V gene: TRBV11-1; J gene: TRBJ2-3; CDR3 protein: ASSLGWTSGTSTDTQY
V gene: TRBV7-3; J gene: TRBJ2-5; CDR3 protein: ASSLFGGRTSGRGKVETQY
V gene: TRBV5-8; J gene: TRBJ2-7; CDR3 protein: ASSLRGTTYEQY
V gene: TRBV2; J gene: TRBJ1-5; CDR3 protein: ASRVDSYNQPQH
V gene: TRBV6-6; J gene: TRBJ1-5; CDR3 protein: ASSYSQGYQPQH
V gene: TRBV9; J gene: TRBJ1-3; CDR3 protein: ASSAQGGLTGNTIY
V gene: TRBV7-8; J gene: TRBJ2-7; CDR3 protein: ASSLGGGSPSYEQY
V gene: TRBV19; J gene: TRBJ1-5; CDR3 protein: ASSMGGGSNQPQH
V gene: TRBV14; J gene: TRBJ2-5; CDR3 protein: ASSQNPRAGLRTETQY
V gene: TRBV6-1; J gene: TRBJ2-6; CDR3 protein: GAGTGRPNVLT
V gene: TRBV2; J gene: TRBJ1-2; CDR3 protein: ASMTQGDYGYT
V gene: TRBV6-1; J gene: TRBJ2-1; CDR3 protein: ASSDSGGKNEQF
V gene: TRBV11-3; J gene: TRBJ2-5; CDR3 protein: ASSPEGTSGETQY
V gene: TRBV28; J gene: TRBJ2-1; CDR3 protein: ASSNRVFEQF
V gene: TRBV28; J gene: TRBJ1-3; CDR3 protein: ASSRTPSSGNTIY
V gene: TRBV6-1; J gene: TRBJ1-2; CDR3 protein: ASSSGENYGYT